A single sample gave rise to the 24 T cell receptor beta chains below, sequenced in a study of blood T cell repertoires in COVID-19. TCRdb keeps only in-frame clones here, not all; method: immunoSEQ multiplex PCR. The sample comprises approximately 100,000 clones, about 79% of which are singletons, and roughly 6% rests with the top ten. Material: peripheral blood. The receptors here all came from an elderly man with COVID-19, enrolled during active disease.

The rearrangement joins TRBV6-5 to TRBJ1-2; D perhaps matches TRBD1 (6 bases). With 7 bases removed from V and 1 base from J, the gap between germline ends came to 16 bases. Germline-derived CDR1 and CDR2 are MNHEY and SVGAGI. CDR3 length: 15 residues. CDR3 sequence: CASIQGGANNYGYTF. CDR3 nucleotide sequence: TGTGCCAGCATCCAAGGGGGTGCGAATAACTATGGCTACACCTTC.

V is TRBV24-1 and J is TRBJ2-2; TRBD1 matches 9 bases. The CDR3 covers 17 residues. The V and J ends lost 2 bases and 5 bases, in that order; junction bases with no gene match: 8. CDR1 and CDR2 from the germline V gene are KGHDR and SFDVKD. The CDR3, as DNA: TGTGCCACCAGTGATTATCCGGGACAGGGCTTAACCGGGGAGCTGTTTTTT. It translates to CATSDYPGQGLTGELFF.

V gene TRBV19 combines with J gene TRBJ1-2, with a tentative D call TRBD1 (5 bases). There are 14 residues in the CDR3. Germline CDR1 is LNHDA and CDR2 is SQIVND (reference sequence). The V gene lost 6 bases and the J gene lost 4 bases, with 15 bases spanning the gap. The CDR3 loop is CASSPIGGGYGYTF. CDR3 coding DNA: TGTGCCAGTAGCCCTATCGGGGGGGGCTATGGCTACACCTTC.

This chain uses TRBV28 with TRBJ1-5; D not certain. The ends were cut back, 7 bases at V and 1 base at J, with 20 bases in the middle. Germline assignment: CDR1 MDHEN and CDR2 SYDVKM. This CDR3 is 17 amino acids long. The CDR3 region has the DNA TGTGCCAGCACCTACATCGGGCGGGGAGAGAGCAATCAGCCCCAGCATTTT. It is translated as CASTYIGRGESNQPQHF.

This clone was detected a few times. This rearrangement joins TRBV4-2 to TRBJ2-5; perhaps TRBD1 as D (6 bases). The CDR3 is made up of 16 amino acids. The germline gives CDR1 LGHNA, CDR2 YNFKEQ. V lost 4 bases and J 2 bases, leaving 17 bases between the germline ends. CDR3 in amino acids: CASSPSYGTTQETQYF. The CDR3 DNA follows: TGTGCCAGCAGCCCCAGCTACGGGACAACACAAGAGACCCAGTACTTC.

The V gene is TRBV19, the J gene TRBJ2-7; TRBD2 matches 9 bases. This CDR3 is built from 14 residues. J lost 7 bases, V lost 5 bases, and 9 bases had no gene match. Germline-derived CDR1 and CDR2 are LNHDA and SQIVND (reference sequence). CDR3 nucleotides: TGTGCCAGTAGTTGGCGGGAGGGCATTGGGGAGCAGTACTTC. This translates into CASSWREGIGEQYF.

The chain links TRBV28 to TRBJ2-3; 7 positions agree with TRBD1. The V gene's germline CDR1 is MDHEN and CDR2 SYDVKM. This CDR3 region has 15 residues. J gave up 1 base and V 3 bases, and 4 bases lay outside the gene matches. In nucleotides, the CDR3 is TGTGCCAGCAGTTTCTACGGACAGGGCACAGATACGCAGTATTTT. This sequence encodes CASSFYGQGTDTQYF.

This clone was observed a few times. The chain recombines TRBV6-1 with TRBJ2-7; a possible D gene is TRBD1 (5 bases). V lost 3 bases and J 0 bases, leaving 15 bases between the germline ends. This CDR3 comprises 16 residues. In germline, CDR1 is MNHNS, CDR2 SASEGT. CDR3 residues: CASSDGGQGGSYEQYF. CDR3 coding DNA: TGTGCCAGCAGTGACGGTGGGCAGGGTGGCTCCTACGAGCAGTACTTC.

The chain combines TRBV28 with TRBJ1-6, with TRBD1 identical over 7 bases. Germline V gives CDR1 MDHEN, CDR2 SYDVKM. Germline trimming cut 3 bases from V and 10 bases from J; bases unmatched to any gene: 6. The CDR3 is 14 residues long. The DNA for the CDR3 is TGTGCCAGCAGTTTCACAGGGGTAGGGTCACCCCTCCACTTT. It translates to CASSFTGVGSPLHF.

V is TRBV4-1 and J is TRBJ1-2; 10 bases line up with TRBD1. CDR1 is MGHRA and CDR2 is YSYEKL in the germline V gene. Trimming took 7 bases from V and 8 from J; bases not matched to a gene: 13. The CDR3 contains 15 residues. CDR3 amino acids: CASTGTGAFGEGYTF. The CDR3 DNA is TGCGCCAGCACGGGGACAGGGGCCTTTGGGGAGGGCTACACCTTC.

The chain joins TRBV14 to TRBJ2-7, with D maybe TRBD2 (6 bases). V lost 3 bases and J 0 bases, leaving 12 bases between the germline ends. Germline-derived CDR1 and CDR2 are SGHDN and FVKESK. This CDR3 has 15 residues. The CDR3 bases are TGTGCCAGCAGCCAGTGGGGGGTTCCCTCCTACGAGCAGTACTTC. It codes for CASSQWGVPSYEQYF.

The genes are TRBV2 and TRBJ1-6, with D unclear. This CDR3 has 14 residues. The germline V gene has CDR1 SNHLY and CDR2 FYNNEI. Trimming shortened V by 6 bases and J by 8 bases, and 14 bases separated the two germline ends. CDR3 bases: TGTGCCAGCAGCGAGAGGATGACGGATTCACCCCTCCACTTT. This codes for CASSERMTDSPLHF.

CDR3: CASSLTGTGGYEQYF. The CDR3 nucleotides read TGCGCCAGCAGCTTGACAGGGACAGGGGGCTACGAGCAGTACTTC. The V gene is TRBV5-1, the J gene TRBJ2-7, with 11 bases that match TRBD1. V gave up 1 base and J gave up 3 bases; unmatched junction bases: 3. The CDR3 extends over 15 amino acids. The germline V gene encodes CDR1 SGHRS and CDR2 YFSETQ.

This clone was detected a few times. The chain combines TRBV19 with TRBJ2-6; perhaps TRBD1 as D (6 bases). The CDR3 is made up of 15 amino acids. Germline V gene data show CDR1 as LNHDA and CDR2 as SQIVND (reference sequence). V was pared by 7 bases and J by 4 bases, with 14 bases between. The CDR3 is CASNLGQTGANVLTF. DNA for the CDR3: TGTGCCAGTAATCTTGGACAGACCGGGGCCAACGTCCTGACTTTC.

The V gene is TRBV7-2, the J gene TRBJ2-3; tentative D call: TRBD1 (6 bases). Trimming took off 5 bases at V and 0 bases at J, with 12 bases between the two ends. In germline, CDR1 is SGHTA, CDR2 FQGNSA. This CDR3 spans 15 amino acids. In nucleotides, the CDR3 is TGTGCCAGCAGCCAACAGGGACCTAGCACAGATACGCAGTATTTT. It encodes CASSQQGPSTDTQYF.

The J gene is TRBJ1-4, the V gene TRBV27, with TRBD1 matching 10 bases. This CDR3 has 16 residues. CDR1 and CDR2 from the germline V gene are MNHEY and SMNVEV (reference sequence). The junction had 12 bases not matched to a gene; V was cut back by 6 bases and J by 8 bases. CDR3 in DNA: TGTGCCAGCAGCCGCGAATCCCGACAGGGGGCAGAAAAACTGTTTTTT. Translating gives CASSRESRQGAEKLFF.

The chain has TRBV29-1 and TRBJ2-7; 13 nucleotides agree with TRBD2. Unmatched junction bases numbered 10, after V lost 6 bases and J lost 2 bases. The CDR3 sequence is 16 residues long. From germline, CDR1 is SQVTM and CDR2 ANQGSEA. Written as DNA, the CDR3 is TGCAGCGTGGGGGACTTGGGACTAGCGGGAACCTACGAGCAGTACTTC. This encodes CSVGDLGLAGTYEQYF.

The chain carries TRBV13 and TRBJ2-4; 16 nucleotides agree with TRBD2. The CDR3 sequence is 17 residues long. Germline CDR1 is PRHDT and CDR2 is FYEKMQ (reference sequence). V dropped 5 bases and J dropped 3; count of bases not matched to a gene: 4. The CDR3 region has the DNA TGTGCCAGCAGCGGGACTAGCGGGAGGGCCGTCAAAAACATTCAGTACTTC. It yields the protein CASSGTSGRAVKNIQYF. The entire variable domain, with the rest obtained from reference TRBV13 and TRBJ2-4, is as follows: AAGVIQSPRHLIKEKRETATLKCYPIPRHDTVYWYQQGPGQDPQFLISFYEKMQSDKGSIPDRFSAQQFSDYHSELNMSSLELGDSALYFCASSGTSGRAVKNIQYFGAGTRLSVL.

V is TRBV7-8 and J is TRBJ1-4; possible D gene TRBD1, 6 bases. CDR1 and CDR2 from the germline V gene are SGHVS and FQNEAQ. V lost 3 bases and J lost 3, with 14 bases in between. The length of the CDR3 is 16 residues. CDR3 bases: TGTGCCAGCAGCTTGGGCAGGGGAGGGGCTAATGAAAAACTGTTTTTT. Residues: CASSLGRGGANEKLFF.

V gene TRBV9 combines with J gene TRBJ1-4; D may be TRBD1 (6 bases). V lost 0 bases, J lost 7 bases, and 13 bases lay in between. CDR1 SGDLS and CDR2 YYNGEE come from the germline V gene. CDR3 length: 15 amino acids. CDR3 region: CASSVGGGSGEKLFF. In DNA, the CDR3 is TGTGCCAGCAGCGTAGGGGGGGGCTCGGGTGAAAAACTGTTTTTT.

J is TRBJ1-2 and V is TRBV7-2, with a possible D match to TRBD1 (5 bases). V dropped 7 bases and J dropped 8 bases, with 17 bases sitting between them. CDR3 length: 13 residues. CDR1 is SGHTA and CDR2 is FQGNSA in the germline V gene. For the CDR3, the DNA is TGTGCCAGCACCTTTACAGGCTCAAGCGGCTACACCTTC. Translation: CASTFTGSSGYTF.

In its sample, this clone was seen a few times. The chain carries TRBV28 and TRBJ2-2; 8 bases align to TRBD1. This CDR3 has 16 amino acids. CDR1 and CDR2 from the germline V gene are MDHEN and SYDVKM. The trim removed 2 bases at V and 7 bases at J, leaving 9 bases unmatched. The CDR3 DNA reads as TGTGCCAGCAGTTTAAGCATCCAGGGGGCTGGCGGGGAGCTGTTTTTT. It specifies CASSLSIQGAGGELFF.

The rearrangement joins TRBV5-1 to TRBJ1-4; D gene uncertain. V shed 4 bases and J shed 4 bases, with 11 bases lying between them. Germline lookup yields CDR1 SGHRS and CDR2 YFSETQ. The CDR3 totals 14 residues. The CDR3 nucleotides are TGCGCCAGCAGCCTGGACGGGTATAATGAAAAACTGTTTTTT. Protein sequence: CASSLDGYNEKLFF.

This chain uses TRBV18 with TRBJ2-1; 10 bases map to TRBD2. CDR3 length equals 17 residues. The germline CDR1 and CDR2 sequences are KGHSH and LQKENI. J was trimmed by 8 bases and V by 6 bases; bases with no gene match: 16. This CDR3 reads CASSVNSAAGGVDEQFF. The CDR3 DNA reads TGTGCCAGCTCGGTCAACTCAGCAGCGGGAGGGGTCGATGAGCAGTTCTTC.